Only a few counts were recorded for the clone carrying this T cell receptor (beta chain). The primer mix had 60 Vbeta and 13 Jbeta primers. In the original analysis: Approximately 11 million shared chains were among around 80 million unique TCR beta chains counted in a later analysis. Data came from immunoSEQ multiplex PCR; TCRdb stores just in-frame clones and leaves some out. The DNA was the basis for D and trimming; V, J and clone size are from that table. Among approximately 80,000 clones listed, 65% to 75% were seen once. These data belong to a study of cytomegalovirus exposure and HLA in healthy donors. The length of the CDR3 is 13 residues. V was shortened by 4 bases and J by 8 bases, with 14 bases between the two germline ends. The germline V gene has CDR1 LGHNT and CDR2 FRNRAP.

The TCR was taken from a man in his 60s in good health and CMV-seronegative. Sequenced sample: PBMCs. The rearrangement joins TRBV12-5 to TRBJ1-2; D may be TRBD1 (6 bases). The CDR3 sequence is CASGWPTGEGYTF. In nucleotides, the CDR3 is TGTGCTAGTGGTTGGCCGACAGGCGAAGGCTACACCTTC. Based on the CDR3 plus reference TRBV12-5 and TRBJ1-2, the full variable domain is DARVTQTPRHKVTEMGQEVTMRCQPILGHNTVFWYRQTMMQGLELLAYFRNRAPLDDSGMPKDRFSAEMPDATLATLKIQPSEPRDSAVYFCASGWPTGEGYTFGSGTRLTVV.